These 21 T cell receptor beta chains came from one sample sequenced in a study of human T cells and chemical hapten exposure. Documented time point: patch test 3, about 24 weeks after DPC sensitization. Stated treatment: therapeutic diphenylcyclopropenone sensitization with weekly scalp DPC. TCRdb itself ran the RACE reads through MiXCR, one entry per CDR3 protein. The sample includes about 82,000 distinct CDR3 sequences, 9.5% to 14% of them seen just once. The sample here was whole blood, taken in connection with sensitization to the hapten diphenylcyclopropenone (DPC). The receptors originated from a woman between 45 and 60 years old with alopecia areata. Some clones in this sample may be carry-over from other donors' samples.

This clonotype is deemed medium-sized. The gene calls are TRBV2 and TRBJ2-4; D is uncertain. Between the trimmed V and J ends, which lost 6 bases and 6 bases, there was a span of 18 bases. From germline, CDR1 is SNHLY and CDR2 FYNNEI. This CDR3 spans 15 amino acids. The CDR3, as DNA: TGTGCCAGCAGCCCCCGCCTAGGAGTCTCAAACATTCAGTACTTC. Translating gives CASSPRLGVSNIQYF.

This rearrangement joins TRBV14 to TRBJ1-1; D gene uncertain. V lost 2 bases and J 4 bases, leaving 8 bases between the germline ends. This CDR3 is built from 13 residues. CDR1 is SGHDN and CDR2 is FVKESK in the germline V gene. The CDR3 region is CASSQHRATEAFF. Written as DNA, the CDR3 is TGTGCCAGCAGCCAACACCGGGCCACTGAAGCTTTCTTT.

This clonotype was detected many times. This chain uses TRBV28 with TRBJ2-7, with D possibly TRBD2 on 6 matching bases. This CDR3 is 15 amino acids long. Germline CDR1 MDHEN, CDR2 SYDVKM. V lost 2 bases to trimming and J lost 4 bases, with 15 bases between them. CDR3 nucleotides: TGTGCCAGCAGTTTAGGCTCAGGCGGGGCTTACGAGCAGTACTTC. This encodes CASSLGSGGAYEQYF.

This clonotype was observed many times. The V and J genes are TRBV29-1 and TRBJ2-7; no clear D. Germline loops: CDR1 SQVTM, CDR2 ANQGSEA. Trimming stripped 6 bases from V and 7 bases from J, with 16 bases between. The CDR3 runs to 12 residues. CDR3 DNA sequence: TGCAGCGTCGAGGACCCCGTTTCGGAGCAGTACTTC. It translates to CSVEDPVSEQYF.

This clonotype showed up many times. CDR3 in amino acids: CSAGPGPASEQFF. CDR3 DNA: TGCAGTGCTGGTCCGGGCCCTGCCTCTGAGCAGTTCTTC. The chain recombines TRBV20-1 with TRBJ2-1, with D uncertain. The germline CDR1 and CDR2 sequences are DFQATT and SNEGSKA (reference sequence). V was shortened by 5 bases and J by 9 bases, with 17 bases between the two germline ends. The CDR3 contains 13 residues.

The V call is TRBV20-1, the J call TRBJ2-7; 10 positions match TRBD2. Per the germline V gene, CDR1 is DFQATT and CDR2 is SNEGSKA (reference sequence). This CDR3 is built from 15 residues. Unmatched junction bases numbered 3, after V lost 1 base and J lost 0 bases. CDR3 protein: CSARGGTSDSYEQYF. CDR3 nucleotide sequence: TGCAGTGCTAGAGGCGGGACTAGCGACTCCTACGAGCAGTACTTC.

This clonotype showed up many times. The chain combines TRBV7-6 with TRBJ2-7; D ambiguous. Trimming stripped 1 base from V and 2 bases from J, with 9 bases between. CDR1 and CDR2 (germline): SGHVS, FNYEAQ. This CDR3 region has 14 residues. The CDR3 DNA reads as TGTGCCAGCAGCTTAGAGGGTTGGGCCTACGAGCAGTACTTC. This translates into CASSLEGWAYEQYF.

In this sample, this clonotype turned up many times. The chain couples TRBV7-2 to TRBJ2-1; the D is unclear. The CDR3 length is 15 residues. With 1 base removed from V and 0 bases from J, the gap between germline ends came to 7 bases. CDR1 SGHTA and CDR2 FQGNSA come from the germline V gene. CDR3 bases: TGTGCCAGCAGCTTAGACTTCAGCTCCTACAATGAGCAGTTCTTC. This gives the protein CASSLDFSSYNEQFF. Full variable domain (outside the CDR3, taken from reference TRBV7-2 and TRBJ2-1): GAGVSQSPSNKVTEKGKDVELRCDPISGHTALYWYRQSLGQGLEFLIYFQGNSAPDKSGLPSDRFSAERTGGSVSTLTIQRTQQEDSAVYLCASSLDFSSYNEQFFGPGTRLTVL.

This clonotype was picked up many times. The chain has TRBV5-1 and TRBJ2-1, with 10 bases matching TRBD2. The trim removed 1 base at V and 7 bases at J, leaving 5 bases unmatched. The V gene's germline CDR1 is SGHRS and CDR2 YFSETQ. The CDR3 is made up of 15 amino acids. CDR3: CASSLLSGRGNEQFF. The CDR3 nucleotides are TGCGCCAGCAGCTTGTTGAGCGGGAGGGGGAATGAGCAGTTCTTC.

This clonotype was observed many times. The rearrangement joins TRBV7-3 to TRBJ2-2; 7 positions agree with TRBD1. The CDR3 has 14 amino acids. The V gene end was trimmed by 7 bases and the J gene end by 7 bases; junction bases not matched to a gene: 9. In germline, CDR1 is SGHTA, CDR2 FQGTGA. As DNA, the CDR3 is TGTGCCAGCACGGGGACAGCTCATAACGGGGAGCTGTTTTTT. This codes for CASTGTAHNGELFF.

This clonotype was seen ten or more times. This chain joins TRBV7-9 and TRBJ2-7, with 11 positions matching TRBD1. The CDR3 totals 16 residues. Germline V gives CDR1 SEHNR, CDR2 FQNEAQ (reference sequence). V shed 5 bases, J shed 0 bases, and the junction held 6 bases outside the gene matches. As DNA, the CDR3 is TGTGCCAGCAGCCTGGGGACAGGGGGATACTCCTACGAGCAGTACTTC. This encodes CASSLGTGGYSYEQYF.

The sample holds many counts of this clonotype. The CDR3 DNA is TGTGCCTGGAGTCGAACGGGCAGGGGGTACGAGCAGTACTTC. Amino acids: CAWSRTGRGYEQYF. The chain carries TRBV30 and TRBJ2-7; 7 positions match TRBD1. The CDR3 is 14 residues long. Germline CDR1 GTSNPN, CDR2 SVGIG (reference sequence). V trimming: 2 bases; J trimming: 4 bases; junction bases outside the gene matches: 8.

This clonotype showed up many times. The chain recombines TRBV19 with TRBJ1-5; D uncertain. The length of the CDR3 is 14 residues. V lost 7 bases to trimming and J lost 0 bases, with 10 bases between them. CDR1 LNHDA and CDR2 SQIVND come from the germline V gene (reference sequence). The CDR3 nucleotides are TGTGCCAGTAACCGAGTTTATAGCAATCAGCCCCAGCATTTT. Translation gives CASNRVYSNQPQHF.

As to this clonotype: Given a much more abundant clone one base away, this may be a read error. Likely a read error: the CDR3 ends without its conserved phenylalanine or tryptophan. The CDR3 spells CASSQVGTENIQYI. The CDR3, as DNA: TGTGCCAGCAGCCAAGTCGGGACCGAAAACATTCAGTACATC. The chain links TRBV4-2 to TRBJ2-4, with D perhaps assigned TRBD1 or TRBD2 (5 bases each). Between the trimmed V and J ends, which lost 1 base and 5 bases, there was a span of 9 bases. The CDR3 spans 14 residues. Per germline, CDR1 LGHNA and CDR2 YNFKEQ.

This rearrangement joins TRBV7-8 to TRBJ1-5, with TRBD1 matching over 10 bases. The CDR3 consists of 14 residues. The junction had 3 bases not matched to a gene; V was cut back by 5 bases and J by 5 bases. Germline V CDR1 and CDR2: SGHVS, FQNEAQ. The CDR3 bases are TGTGCCAGCAGCCTGGGACAGGGGTATCAGCCCCAGCATTTT. It encodes CASSLGQGYQPQHF.

This clonotype was picked up many times. The chain couples TRBV21-1 to TRBJ2-5; the D call TRBD2 from the table was never checked on the DNA. TRBV21-1 is a pseudogene locus. The CDR3 totals 13 residues. As DNA, the CDR3 is TGTGCCAGCAGTGCACCTCCGCAAGAGACCCAGTACTTC. The encoded protein is CASSAPPQETQYF.

This clonotype has at least ten counts. The V and J genes are TRBV29-1 and TRBJ2-2; D gene ambiguous. The germline CDR1 and CDR2 sequences are SQVTM and ANQGSEA. V was shortened by 5 bases and J by 4 bases, with 11 bases between the two germline ends. The CDR3 contains 13 residues. CDR3 amino acids: CSVSVTGTGELFF. The CDR3 region has the DNA TGCAGCGTTTCGGTCACGGGCACCGGGGAGCTGTTTTTT.

With regard to this clonotype: A much larger clone differs by one base, so this may be a read error. The CDR3: CAGREGGNQPQHF. The CDR3 DNA reads TGTGCCGGCAGGGAGGGGGGCAATCAGCCCCAGCATTTT. The chain links TRBV6-5 to TRBJ1-5, with D perhaps matching TRBD1 (6 bases). The length of the CDR3 is 13 residues. Germline V gene lookup returns CDR1 MNHEY and CDR2 SVGAGI.

This clonotype showed up just a few times. The V gene is TRBV29-1, the J gene TRBJ2-5, with 9 bases matching TRBD1. The CDR3 length is 13 residues. V was clipped by 6 bases and J by 5 bases; unmatched bases: 7. CDR1 SQVTM and CDR2 ANQGSEA come from the germline V gene. CDR3 loop: CSVGGTGQETQYF. In DNA form, the CDR3 reads TGCAGCGTAGGAGGGACAGGGCAGGAGACCCAGTACTTC.

V gene TRBV9 combines with J gene TRBJ2-5; unclear D gene. Germline CDR1 SGDLS, CDR2 YYNGEE. The length of the CDR3 is 13 residues. The V end was cut by 0 bases, the J end by 3 bases, with 6 bases between. The CDR3 here is CASSVEREETQYF. DNA for the CDR3: TGTGCCAGCAGCGTAGAAAGGGAAGAGACCCAGTACTTC.

This clonotype was detected only a few times. This chain connects TRBV3-1 to TRBJ2-1, with D unclear. Germline V gene sequence: CDR1 LGHDT, CDR2 YNNKEL (reference sequence). This CDR3 has 14 amino acids. V dropped 5 bases and J dropped 3 bases, with 11 bases sitting between them. CDR3 DNA sequence: TGTGCCAGCAGCGAAAACCCCGGCTACAATGAGCAGTTCTTC. This translates into CASSENPGYNEQFF.